The sequence of this T cell receptor beta chain was determined in a study of blood T cell repertoires in COVID-19. Study at large: T cells, B-cell-depleted T cells, or PBMCs provided the cDNA or gDNA that served as material.

Seattle's enrolled individuals joined amid active infection and were then monitored longitudinally. Clones were read by immunoSEQ multiplex PCR, and TCRdb kept only the in-frame ones, dropping some. The sample lists hundreds of thousands of clones; around nine tenths were seen once. This receptor was identified in a woman aged 45-65 years with COVID-19, enrolled during active disease. Sequenced input: peripheral blood.

CDR3 loop: CASSLAGMNTEAFF. The CDR3 coding sequence is TGTGCCAGCAGCTTAGCAGGGATGAACACTGAAGCTTTCTTT. This sequence joins TRBV7-3 and TRBJ1-1; D is possibly TRBD1 (5 bases). Germline CDR1 reads SGHTA; CDR2 reads FQGTGA. Trimming took off 2 bases at V and 0 bases at J, with 7 bases between the two ends. This CDR3 region has 14 residues.